This T cell receptor beta chain was documented in a study of T-cell reconstitution after alpha-beta-depleted transplantation in children. Study-wide points: Hyperexpanded clones declined; after one year, newly produced T cells mostly supplied diversity. The high TCRbeta diversity at day 60 in some patients came from surviving recipient T cells and thymic progenitors.

TCRbeta library preparation incorporated unique molecular identifiers. Each CDR3 protein is one row after TCRdb ran MiXCR on the PCR reads. There are fewer than 350,000 distinct CDR3 sequences in the sample; 11% occur only once, and 23% lies in the top ten. Worth noting for this clonotype: Its antigen is as yet unknown.

Sequences were derived from peripheral blood, sampled 180 days after TCRalphabeta/CD19-depleted stem cell transplant. The TCR originated in a male patient aged 2 to 10 who had a stem cell transplant for chronic granulomatous disease, so the T cells may come from the graft donor.

The CDR3 region has the DNA TGTGCCAGCAGCTTACTCCTTCTAGCGGGAGAATACAATGAGCAGTTCTTC. Translation: CASSLLLLAGEYNEQFF. The chain combines TRBV7-8 with TRBJ2-1; 10 nucleotides match TRBD2. The CDR3 sequence is 17 residues long. Looked up from germline, CDR1 is SGHVS and CDR2 is FQNEAQ. The V gene end was trimmed by 2 bases and the J gene end by 4 bases; junction bases not matched to a gene: 8.